A selection of T cell receptor beta chains follows, all from one sample in a study of CD8 T cells in ankylosing spondylitis. TCRdb analysed the 5' RACE reads with MiXCR anew, one entry per CDR3 protein. The table has hundreds of thousands of distinct CDR3 sequences, around 20% seen once. Sequencing was done on a sample of blood, either unsorted or a sorted T cell fraction (not recorded which). The receptors were sampled from a female donor with ankylosing spondylitis or in good health (not recorded which). Each CDR3 is given with its conserved first and last residue. The D gene is left open where the match is weak. The size field is filled for only some rows; it gives once, few, many or a size class.

NA | TRBJ2-1 | few | TRBV29-1 | CSVGFAGPKAYEQFF | TGCAGCGTTGGGTTTGCAGGTCCCAAGGCCTATGAGCAGTTCTTC
NA | TRBJ2-5 | few | TRBV6-4 | CASSDFSSSKQETQYF | TGTGCCAGCAGTGACTTCTCGAGCAGCAAACAAGAGACCCAGTACTTC
TRBD2 | TRBJ2-7 | few | TRBV29-1 | CSVARLISGRGEQYF | TGCAGCGTTGCGCGTCTCATCAGCGGGAGAGGCGAGCAGTACTTC
NA | TRBJ2-1 | NA | TRBV5-4 | CASSLGPPPTSEQFF | TGTGCCAGCAGCTTGGGCCCCCCTCCTACAAGTGAGCAGTTCTTC
NA | TRBJ2-2 | NA | TRBV7-7 | CASSRTQSGELFF | TGTGCCAGCAGCCGGACGCAGAGCGGGGAGCTGTTTTTT
TRBD1 | TRBJ1-6 | NA | TRBV6-1 | CASTAGTVNSPLHF | TGTGCCAGCACTGCCGGGACAGTAAATTCACCCCTCCACTTT
NA | TRBJ1-5 | NA | TRBV20-1 | CSASDLGQPQHF | TGCAGTGCTAGTGATTTGGGGCAGCCCCAGCATTTT
NA | TRBJ2-2 | NA | TRBV15 | CATSRDLAQTLFF | TGTGCCACCAGCAGAGATTTAGCCCAAACGCTGTTTTTT
TRBD2 | TRBJ2-3 | NA | TRBV30 | CAWSVIAGGLDTQYF | TGTGCCTGGAGTGTAATAGCGGGAGGTTTAGATACGCAGTATTTT
NA | TRBJ1-2 | NA | TRBV4-3 | CASSQVADYGYTF | TGCGCCAGCAGCCAAGTGGCAGACTATGGCTACACCTTC
NA | TRBJ2-7 | NA | TRBV7-9 | CASSPRGASSYEQYF | TGTGCCAGCAGCCCCCGGGGAGCGAGCTCCTACGAGCAGTACTTC
NA | TRBJ2-3 | few | TRBV12-3/TRBV12-4 | CASSFGGYTDTQYF | TGTGCCAGCAGTTTTGGGGGATACACAGATACGCAGTATTTT
NA | TRBJ1-1 | NA | TRBV6-4 | CASRLEGHTEAFF | TGTGCCAGCAGACTGGAGGGTCACACTGAAGCTTTCTTT
NA | TRBJ1-5 | NA | TRBV6-1 | CASSEDQQGRKPQHF | TGTGCCAGCAGTGAAGATCAGCAGGGGCGGAAGCCCCAGCATTTT
NA | TRBJ2-1 | NA | TRBV7-9 | CASSETSYNEQFF | TGTGCCAGCAGCGAAACTAGTTACAATGAGCAGTTCTTC
NA | TRBJ2-7 | many | TRBV29-1 | CSVFVDWGRPYEQYF | TGCAGCGTTTTCGTAGATTGGGGGCGGCCTTACGAGCAGTACTTC
NA | TRBJ2-5 | NA | TRBV15 | CATSRDVGVETQYF | TGTGCCACCAGCAGAGACGTGGGAGTTGAGACCCAGTACTTC
NA | TRBJ2-7 | few | TRBV20-1 | CSASPAGKGYEQYF | TGCAGTGCTAGTCCTGCGGGGAAAGGGTACGAGCAGTACTTC
NA | TRBJ2-1 | few | TRBV12-3/TRBV12-4 | CASRDSLLLRNEQFF | TGTGCCAGCAGGGACTCGCTCCTACTACGTAATGAGCAGTTCTTC
NA | TRBJ2-5 | many | TRBV29-1 | CSVDLPPETQYF | TGCAGCGTCGACCTGCCCCCAGAGACCCAGTACTTC
NA | TRBJ2-3 | NA | TRBV2 | CVSSEERVTDTQYF | TGTGTCAGCAGTGAAGAGCGGGTCACAGATACGCAGTATTTT
TRBD2 | TRBJ2-1 | NA | TRBV20-1 | CSATSSGFYNEQFF | TGCAGTGCTACCTCTAGCGGGTTCTACAATGAGCAGTTCTTC
TRBD2 | TRBJ2-1 | NA | TRBV27 | CASSLKWEGLNEQFF | TGTGCCAGCAGTTTAAAGTGGGAGGGCCTGAATGAGCAGTTCTTC
TRBD1 | TRBJ2-3 | few | TRBV25-1 | CATQAGTGVLDTQYF | TGTGCCACACAAGCCGGGACAGGGGTTTTAGATACGCAGTATTTT
NA | TRBJ2-1 | NA | TRBV30 | CAWTSGASEQFF | TGTGCCTGGACCTCAGGGGCCAGTGAGCAGTTCTTC
TRBD1 | TRBJ1-2 | many | TRBV12-3/TRBV12-4 | CASSLALTGTGYGYTF | TGTGCCAGCAGTTTGGCCCTAACCGGGACAGGTTATGGCTACACCTTC
TRBD2 | TRBJ2-1 | NA | TRBV12-3/TRBV12-4 | CASSLQREIYNEQFF | TGTGCCAGCAGTTTGCAGCGGGAGATTTACAATGAGCAGTTCTTC
NA | TRBJ1-1 | NA | TRBV9 | CASSVPTGTLNTEAFF | TGTGCCAGCAGCGTGCCCACCGGGACCCTGAACACTGAAGCTTTCTTT
NA | TRBJ1-5 | few | TRBV28 | CASRERDQPQHF | TGTGCCAGCAGGGAAAGGGATCAGCCCCAGCATTTT
NA | TRBJ1-1 | NA | TRBV28 | CAAPPTPTSRRMNTEAFF | TGTGCCGCCCCCCCCACCCCTACCAGCAGGAGAATGAACACTGAAGCTTTCTTT
NA | TRBJ2-2 | few | TRBV27 | CASRSVRGNTGELFF | TGTGCCAGCCGCTCGGTTCGAGGGAACACCGGGGAGCTGTTTTTT
NA | TRBJ2-7 | NA | TRBV20-1 | CSARTPLKDYEQYF | TGCAGTGCTAGGACCCCCCTGAAGGACTACGAGCAGTACTTC
NA | TRBJ2-5 | NA | TRBV7-2 | CASSPGVAMGETQYF | TGTGCCAGCAGCCCGGGGGTAGCCATGGGAGAGACCCAGTACTTC
NA | TRBJ2-7 | few | TRBV5-1 | CASSLGVSLTYEQYF | TGCGCCAGCAGCTTGGGGGTCAGCTTGACCTACGAGCAGTACTTC
TRBD1 | TRBJ1-5 | few | TRBV5-6 | CASSSGQGVYQPQHF | TGTGCCAGCAGCTCCGGACAGGGGGTTTATCAGCCCCAGCATTTT
NA | TRBJ2-3 | NA | TRBV5-1 | CASSLEALLDTQYF | TGCGCCAGCAGCTTGGAGGCCCTTCTAGATACGCAGTATTTT
NA | TRBJ2-3 | many | TRBV4-3 | CASTEHDTQYF | TGCGCCAGCACAGAACATGATACGCAGTATTTT
NA | TRBJ2-2 | NA | TRBV7-3 | CAISDAPGQRVGGTGELFF | TGTGCCATCAGTGATGCCCCGGGACAAAGGGTAGGGGGCACCGGGGAGCTGTTTTTT
NA | TRBJ2-4 | few | TRBV29-1 | CSVESWGLKNIQYF | TGCAGCGTTGAATCTTGGGGCCTGAAAAACATTCAGTACTTC
NA | TRBJ2-4 | many | TRBV10-3 | CAISEPGRENIQYF | TGTGCCATCAGTGAGCCGGGCAGGGAAAACATTCAGTACTTC
NA | TRBJ1-1 | many | TRBV6-1 | CASSHGGAANTEAFF | TGTGCCAGCAGCCACGGGGGGGCGGCGAACACTGAAGCTTTCTTT
NA | TRBJ2-1 | few | TRBV10-3 | CAISGRSKSHEQFF | TGTGCCATCAGTGGTCGGAGCAAATCCCATGAGCAGTTCTTC
NA | TRBJ2-7 | few | TRBV5-1 | CASSLAAQGSEQYF | TGCGCCAGCAGCTTGGCCGCTCAGGGTAGCGAGCAGTACTTC
NA | TRBJ2-3 | NA | TRBV20-1 | CSAPLMSTDTKYF | TGCAGTGCCCCACTGATGTCCACAGATACGAAGTATTTT
TRBD2 | TRBJ2-4 | NA | TRBV30 | CAWSSGRAQSIQYF | TGTGCCTGGTCTAGCGGGAGGGCCCAAAGCATTCAGTACTTC
NA | TRBJ2-5 | NA | TRBV5-1 | CASSLPSAETQYF | TGCGCCAGCAGCTTGCCCTCGGCCGAGACCCAGTACTTC
NA | TRBJ2-1 | NA | TRBV27 | CASSSRFYNEQFF | TGTGCCAGCAGCTCACGCTTCTACAATGAGCAGTTCTTC
NA | TRBJ2-7 | NA | TRBV28 | CASSPPQRVGEQYF | TGTGCCAGCAGTCCTCCCCAGCGGGTTGGGGAGCAGTACTTC